This T cell receptor (beta chain) was recovered during a study of blood T cell repertoires in COVID-19. Study context: The study drew acute and convalescent COVID-19 samples from the United States, Italy and Spain.

Trimming at V came to 4 bases and at J to 3 bases, leaving 6 bases not matched to a gene. The length of the CDR3 is 14 residues. The V gene's germline CDR1 is SGHTA and CDR2 FQGNSA. In the original workflow: Quantification of nucleated cells was approximated via reference gene primer amplification. Measured with immunoSEQ multiplex PCR; TCRdb has only the in-frame clones, and not every one. V, J and clone size are those of that table, while D and trimming were read from the DNA. This sample carries under 250,000 clones, around three quarters of them seen once, and the ten largest clones take around 7.3%.

J is TRBJ2-7 and V is TRBV7-2; 7 bases line up with TRBD2. The sample comprised peripheral blood. The sequence derives from an older woman with acute or convalescent COVID-19. For the CDR3, the DNA is TGTGCCAGCAGCTCTACTAGCGTCGGCTACGAGCAGTACTTC. Residues: CASSSTSVGYEQYF.